Following are 14 T cell receptor beta chains from one sample sequenced in a study of identical twins. TCRdb analysed the 5' RACE reads with MiXCR anew, one entry per CDR3 protein. Of around 250,000 distinct CDR3 sequences detected, roughly 13% appear once; the ten largest clones hold 4% to 5%. The same data also went into a second study, on yellow fever vaccine responses in identical twins.

What was sequenced was memory (CD45RO+) T cells sorted from blood. Receptors originate from a woman aged 18-35 years in good health.

This clonotype was seen ten or more times. The chain joins TRBV5-4 to TRBJ2-7, with TRBD1 identical over 7 bases. Germline loops: CDR1 SGHNT, CDR2 YYREEE (reference sequence). Trimming took 0 bases from V and 1 from J; bases not matched to a gene: 4. The CDR3 loop spans 15 amino acids. The CDR3 spells CASSLAPGGSYEQYF. The CDR3 bases are TGTGCCAGCAGCTTGGCCCCAGGGGGATCCTACGAGCAGTACTTC.

This clonotype was observed at least ten times. CDR3 loop: CASSEGLETQYF. Here the CDR3 DNA reads TGTGCCAGCAGCGAGGGGCTGGAGACCCAGTACTTC. The rearrangement links TRBV27 to TRBJ2-5; the D gene could be TRBD1 or TRBD2 (5 bases each). This CDR3 is 12 amino acids long. V was shortened by 6 bases and J by 5 bases, with 10 bases between the two germline ends. In germline, CDR1 is MNHEY, CDR2 SMNVEV (reference sequence).

This clonotype was seen a few times. This rearrangement joins TRBV2 to TRBJ2-3, with D perhaps TRBD1 or TRBD2 (5 bases each). Germline V lookup: CDR1 SNHLY, CDR2 FYNNEI. The CDR3 contains 11 residues. With 8 bases removed from V and 8 bases from J, the gap between germline ends came to 11 bases. The CDR3 DNA reads TGTGCCAGCGGGCCCGGGACTACGCAGTATTTT. As protein: CASGPGTTQYF.

The gene calls are TRBV2 and TRBJ2-5; the D gene is possibly TRBD1 (6 bases). V was shortened by 5 bases and J by 5 bases, with 18 bases between the two germline ends. The CDR3 is 15 amino acids. Germline-derived CDR1 and CDR2 are SNHLY and FYNNEI. The CDR3 bases are TGTGCCAGCAGTAACAGGGATTTCCAATGGGAGACCCAGTACTTC. Its translation: CASSNRDFQWETQYF.

Ten or more counts support this clonotype. This sequence joins TRBV7-3 and TRBJ2-2; 12 bases are a match to TRBD2. Losses at the gene ends were 5 bases for V and 8 bases for J; bases not matched to a gene: 3. Germline V gives CDR1 SGHTA, CDR2 FQGTGA. This CDR3 region has 14 residues. The CDR3 region has the DNA TGTGCCAGCAGCGGACTAGCGGGGCCTGGGGAGCTGTTTTTT. It translates to CASSGLAGPGELFF.

This clonotype was recorded many times. This chain links TRBV29-1 with TRBJ2-2; a possible D gene is TRBD1 (7 bases). The germline gives CDR1 SQVTM, CDR2 ANQGSEA. V was shortened by 2 bases and J by 4 bases, with 11 bases between the two germline ends. The CDR3 spans 14 residues. CDR3 in amino acids: CSVEIRGVTGELFF. In nucleotides, the CDR3 is TGCAGCGTTGAAATCAGGGGGGTCACCGGGGAGCTGTTTTTT.

This clonotype has a handful of counts. The rearrangement joins TRBV29-1 to TRBJ2-7; D uncertain. CDR1 and CDR2 (germline): SQVTM, ANQGSEA. The V end lost 4 bases, the J end lost 2 bases, and 9 bases lay between the germline ends. The CDR3 has 12 residues. The CDR3 DNA reads as TGCAGCGTTGTTATCCCCCCCTACGAGCAGTACTTC. It encodes CSVVIPPYEQYF.

The rearrangement uses TRBV6-2 or TRBV6-3 and TRBJ2-1; 12 nucleotides line up with TRBD2. The J segment lost 6 bases and the V segment lost 6 bases, leaving 3 bases of the junction unmatched. Germline V gene lookup returns CDR1 MNHEY and CDR2 SVGEGT. This CDR3 contains 14 residues. The CDR3 bases are TGTGCCAGCAGCATACTAGCGGGGGGCAATGAGCAGTTCTTC. Protein: CASSILAGGNEQFF.

This clonotype was seen a handful of times. This sequence joins TRBV12-3 or TRBV12-4 and TRBJ2-2; 12 bases agree with TRBD2. Trimming at V came to 6 bases and at J to 0 bases, leaving 5 bases not matched to a gene. This CDR3 has 17 amino acids. CDR3 protein: CASSQTSGGPNTGELFF. The CDR3 DNA is TGTGCCAGCAGCCAGACTAGCGGGGGCCCGAACACCGGGGAGCTGTTTTTT.

The table lists this clonotype with a few counts. This CDR3 reads CASRTGGTYNEQFF. DNA for the CDR3: TGTGCCAGCAGGACAGGGGGAACCTACAATGAGCAGTTCTTC. The chain uses TRBV25-1 and TRBJ2-1, with 9 bases lining up with TRBD1. CDR1 and CDR2 from the germline V gene are MGHDK and SYGVNS. V dropped 6 bases and J dropped 2; count of bases not matched to a gene: 2. CDR3 size: 14 residues.

The chain employs TRBV4-3 and TRBJ2-6; no definite D call. The CDR3 is 14 amino acids. Germline loops: CDR1 LGHNA, CDR2 YSLEER. The ends were cut back, 1 base at V and 9 bases at J, with 10 bases in the middle. DNA of the CDR3: TGCGCCAGCAGCCAAGGAGGCCCTAGCAACGTCCTGACTTTC. Residues: CASSQGGPSNVLTF.

This clonotype has a handful of counts. This rearrangement joins TRBV6-2 or TRBV6-3 to TRBJ2-7, with D possibly TRBD1 on 6 matching bases. V was clipped by 5 bases and J by 4 bases, with 18 bases between them. The germline V gene has CDR1 MNHEY and CDR2 SVGEGT. The CDR3 length is 15 residues. In nucleotides, the CDR3 is TGTGCCAGCAGTACGACCGGGACAACCAATTACGAGCAGTACTTC. Amino acid sequence: CASSTTGTTNYEQYF.

The chain uses TRBV4-2 and TRBJ2-4, with 9 bases identical to TRBD1. The CDR3 has 16 amino acids. J was trimmed by 8 bases and V by 0 bases; bases with no gene match: 8. From germline, CDR1 is LGHNA and CDR2 YNFKEQ. CDR3 DNA sequence: TGTGCCAGCAGCCAAGAGGTGGGGACAGGGTTTGACATTCAGTACTTC. Its translation: CASSQEVGTGFDIQYF.

This clonotype turned up a few times. The V gene is TRBV12-3 or TRBV12-4, the J gene TRBJ1-1; D is unclear. The CDR3 runs 14 residues. V dropped 3 bases and J dropped 1 base, with 9 bases sitting between them. This CDR3 reads CASSFSEWNTEAFF. CDR3 bases: TGTGCCAGCAGTTTTAGCGAGTGGAACACTGAAGCTTTCTTT.